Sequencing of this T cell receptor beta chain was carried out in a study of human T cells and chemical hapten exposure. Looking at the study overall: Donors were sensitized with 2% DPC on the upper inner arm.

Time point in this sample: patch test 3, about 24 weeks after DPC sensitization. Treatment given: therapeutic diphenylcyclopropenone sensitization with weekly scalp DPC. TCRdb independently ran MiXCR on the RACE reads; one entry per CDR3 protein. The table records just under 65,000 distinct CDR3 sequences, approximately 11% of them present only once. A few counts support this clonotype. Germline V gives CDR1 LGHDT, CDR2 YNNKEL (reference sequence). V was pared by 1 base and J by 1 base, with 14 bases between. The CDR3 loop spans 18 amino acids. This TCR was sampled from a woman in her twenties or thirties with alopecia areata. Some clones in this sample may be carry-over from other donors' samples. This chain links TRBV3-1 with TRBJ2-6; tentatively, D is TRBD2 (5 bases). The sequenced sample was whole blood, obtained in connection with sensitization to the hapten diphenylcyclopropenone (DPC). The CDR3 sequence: CASSQVPLGGSGANVLTF. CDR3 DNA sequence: TGTGCCAGCAGCCAAGTCCCACTAGGAGGATCTGGGGCCAACGTCCTGACTTTC.